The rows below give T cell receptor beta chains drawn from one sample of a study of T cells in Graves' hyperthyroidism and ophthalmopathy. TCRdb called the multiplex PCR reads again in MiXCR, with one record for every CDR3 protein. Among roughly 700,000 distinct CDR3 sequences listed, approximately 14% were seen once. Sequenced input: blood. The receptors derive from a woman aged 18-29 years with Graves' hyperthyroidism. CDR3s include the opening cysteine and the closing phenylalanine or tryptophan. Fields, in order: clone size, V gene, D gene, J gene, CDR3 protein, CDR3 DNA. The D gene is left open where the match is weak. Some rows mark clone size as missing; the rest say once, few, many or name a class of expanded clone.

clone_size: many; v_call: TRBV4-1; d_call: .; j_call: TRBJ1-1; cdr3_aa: CASSQGYRVMRTEAFF; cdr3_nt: TGCGCCAGCAGCCAGGGGTACAGGGTAATGAGGACTGAAGCTTTCTTT
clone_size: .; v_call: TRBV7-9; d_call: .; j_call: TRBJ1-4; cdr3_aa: CASSLVASTNEKLFF; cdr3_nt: TGTGCCAGCAGCTTAGTGGCATCAACTAATGAAAAACTGTTTTTT
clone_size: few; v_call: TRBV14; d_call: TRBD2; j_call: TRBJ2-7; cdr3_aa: CASSQLAGSRRRTYEQYF; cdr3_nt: TGTGCCAGCAGCCAGCTAGCGGGAAGCAGACGAAGAACCTACGAGCAGTACTTC
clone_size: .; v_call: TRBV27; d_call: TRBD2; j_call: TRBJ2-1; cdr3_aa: CASRGTSDVHEQFF; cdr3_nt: TGTGCCAGCAGGGGGACTAGTGACGTGCATGAGCAGTTCTTC
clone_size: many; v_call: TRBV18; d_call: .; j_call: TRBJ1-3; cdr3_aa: CASSSGGNTIYF; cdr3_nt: TGTGCCAGCTCATCCGGGGGAAACACCATATATTTT
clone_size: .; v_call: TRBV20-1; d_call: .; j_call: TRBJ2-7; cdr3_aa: CSARDSAKSYEQYF; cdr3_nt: TGCAGTGCTAGAGATTCCGCCAAGTCCTACGAGCAGTACTTC
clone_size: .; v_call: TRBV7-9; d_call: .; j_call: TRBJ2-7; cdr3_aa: CASSPSDAEPYEQYF; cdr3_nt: TGTGCCAGCAGCCCGAGCGACGCTGAACCTTACGAGCAGTACTTC
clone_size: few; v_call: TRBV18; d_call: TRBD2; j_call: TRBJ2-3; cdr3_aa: CASSPLGLAGGLGADTQYF; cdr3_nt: TGTGCCAGCTCACCACTCGGACTAGCGGGAGGTTTGGGAGCAGATACGCAGTATTTT
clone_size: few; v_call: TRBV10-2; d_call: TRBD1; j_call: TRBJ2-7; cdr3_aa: CASSPRRGPSYEQYF; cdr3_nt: TGCGCCAGCAGCCCAAGAAGGGGGCCCTCCTACGAGCAGTACTTC
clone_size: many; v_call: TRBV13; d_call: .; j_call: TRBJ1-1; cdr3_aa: CASSRTRYTEAFF; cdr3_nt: TGTGCCAGCAGCCGCACACGATACACTGAAGCTTTCTTT
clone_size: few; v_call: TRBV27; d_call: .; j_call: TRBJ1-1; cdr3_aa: CASSLRELTEAFF; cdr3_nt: TGTGCCAGCAGTTTACGGGAGCTAACTGAAGCTTTCTTT
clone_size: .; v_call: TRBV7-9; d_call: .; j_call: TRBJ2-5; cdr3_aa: CASRESETQYF; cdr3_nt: TGTGCCAGCAGGGAAAGCGAGACCCAGTACTTC
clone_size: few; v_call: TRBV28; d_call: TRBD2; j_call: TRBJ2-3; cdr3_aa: CASKTSGSPTDTQYF; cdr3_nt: TGTGCCAGCAAGACTAGCGGGAGCCCCACAGATACGCAGTATTTT
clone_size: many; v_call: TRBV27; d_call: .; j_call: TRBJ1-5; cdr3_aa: CASSLSGQVLNQPQHF; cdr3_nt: TGTGCCAGCAGTTTATCGGGACAAGTACTCAATCAGCCCCAGCATTTT
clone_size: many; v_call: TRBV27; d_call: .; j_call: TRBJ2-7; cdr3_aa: CASPGHRDSYSYEQYF; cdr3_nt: TGTGCCAGCCCGGGACACCGGGACTCTTACTCCTACGAGCAGTACTTC
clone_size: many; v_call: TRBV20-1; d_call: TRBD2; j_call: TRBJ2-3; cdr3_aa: CSARVVAGGDTQYF; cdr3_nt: TGCAGTGCTAGAGTTGTAGCGGGAGGAGATACGCAGTATTTT
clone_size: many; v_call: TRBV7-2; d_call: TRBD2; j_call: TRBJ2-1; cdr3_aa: CASSGVDAGGFSYNEQFF; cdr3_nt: TGTGCCAGCTCTGGGGTTGATGCGGGGGGTTTCTCCTACAATGAGCAGTTCTTC
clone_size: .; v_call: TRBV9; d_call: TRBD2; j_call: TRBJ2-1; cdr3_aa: CASSVTSGNEQFF; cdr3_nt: TGTGCCAGCAGCGTAACTAGCGGCAATGAGCAGTTCTTC
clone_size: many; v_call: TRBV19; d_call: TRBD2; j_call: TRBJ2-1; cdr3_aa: CASSISSGTGEQFF; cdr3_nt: TGTGCCAGTAGTATCTCTAGCGGGACGGGTGAGCAGTTCTTC
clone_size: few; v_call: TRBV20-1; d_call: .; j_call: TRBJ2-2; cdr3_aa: CSAKGSGELFF; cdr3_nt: TGCAGTGCTAAGGGATCCGGGGAGCTGTTTTTT
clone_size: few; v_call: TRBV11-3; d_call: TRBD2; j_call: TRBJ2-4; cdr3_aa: CASSLGSSTSGRDIQYF; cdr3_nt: TGTGCCAGCAGCTTAGGGAGTTCGACTAGCGGGAGAGACATTCAGTACTTC
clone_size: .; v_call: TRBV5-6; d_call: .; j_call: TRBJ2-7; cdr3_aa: CASTKYWGDEQYF; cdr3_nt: TGTGCCAGCACCAAATATTGGGGCGACGAGCAGTACTTC
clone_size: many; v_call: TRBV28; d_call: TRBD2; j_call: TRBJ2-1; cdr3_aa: CASNLAGTYNEQFF; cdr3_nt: TGTGCCAGCAATCTAGCGGGAACCTACAATGAGCAGTTCTTC
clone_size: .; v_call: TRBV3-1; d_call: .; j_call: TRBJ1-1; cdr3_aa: CASSRTAQGIEAFF; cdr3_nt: TGTGCCAGCAGTCGAACGGCGCAGGGGATTGAAGCTTTCTTT
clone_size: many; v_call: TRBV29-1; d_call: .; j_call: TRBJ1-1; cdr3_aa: CSVAGSWQYTEAFF; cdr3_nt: TGCAGCGTAGCGGGATCCTGGCAGTACACTGAAGCTTTCTTT
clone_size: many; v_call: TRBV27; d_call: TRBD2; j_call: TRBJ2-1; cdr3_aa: CATSISGSLRGNEQFF; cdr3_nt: TGTGCCACCAGTATTAGCGGGAGTCTCCGGGGTAATGAGCAGTTCTTC
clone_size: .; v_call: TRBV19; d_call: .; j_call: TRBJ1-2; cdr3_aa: CASKAPGGCGYTF; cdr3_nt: TGTGCCAGTAAGGCCCCGGGGGGGTGTGGCTACACCTTC
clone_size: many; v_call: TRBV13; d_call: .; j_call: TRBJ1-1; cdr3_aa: CASSLIGGGGTEAFF; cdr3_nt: TGTGCCAGCAGCTTAATAGGAGGGGGGGGTACTGAAGCTTTCTTT
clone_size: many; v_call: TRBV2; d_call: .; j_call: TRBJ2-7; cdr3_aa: CASSVRLALSEQYF; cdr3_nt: TGTGCCAGCAGTGTAAGGTTAGCGCTGTCCGAGCAGTACTTC
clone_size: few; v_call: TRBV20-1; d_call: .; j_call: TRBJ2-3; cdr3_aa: CSARKAGLVGDTQYF; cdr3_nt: TGCAGTGCTAGGAAGGCGGGGCTGGTGGGGGATACGCAGTATTTT
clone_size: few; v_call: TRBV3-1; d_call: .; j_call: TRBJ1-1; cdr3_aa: CASSPRWNTEAFF; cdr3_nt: TGTGCCAGCAGCCCCCGGTGGAACACTGAAGCTTTCTTT
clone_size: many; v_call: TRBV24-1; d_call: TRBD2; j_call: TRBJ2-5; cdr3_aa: CATSDLPAGVETQYF; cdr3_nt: TGTGCCACCAGTGATTTGCCAGCGGGAGTTGAGACCCAGTACTTC
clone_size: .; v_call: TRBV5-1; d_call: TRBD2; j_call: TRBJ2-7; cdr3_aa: CASSSRIAGTSYEQYF; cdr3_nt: TGCGCCAGCAGCTCGAGAATAGCGGGAACCTCCTACGAGCAGTACTTC
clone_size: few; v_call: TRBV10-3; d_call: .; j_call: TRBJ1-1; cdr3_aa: CAISERGVGRMNTEAFF; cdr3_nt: TGTGCCATCAGTGAGAGAGGGGTGGGACGGATGAACACTGAAGCTTTCTTT
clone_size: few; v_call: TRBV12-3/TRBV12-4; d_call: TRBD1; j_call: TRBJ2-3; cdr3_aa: CASIFQGTGSTDTQYF; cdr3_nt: TGTGCCAGCATTTTCCAAGGGACAGGGAGCACAGATACGCAGTATTTT
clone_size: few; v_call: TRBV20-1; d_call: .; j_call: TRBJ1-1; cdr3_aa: CSAREGRVVRTEAFF; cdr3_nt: TGCAGTGCTAGAGAGGGTCGGGTGGTGAGGACTGAAGCTTTCTTT
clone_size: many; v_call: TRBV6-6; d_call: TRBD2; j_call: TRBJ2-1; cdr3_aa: CASSYLGLADQNEQFF; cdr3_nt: TGTGCCAGCAGTTACTTGGGGCTAGCGGATCAGAATGAGCAGTTCTTC
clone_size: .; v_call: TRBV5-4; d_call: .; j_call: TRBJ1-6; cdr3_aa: CASSLTGTTEYNSPLHF; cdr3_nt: TGTGCCAGCAGCCTCACAGGAACGACAGAGTATAATTCACCCCTCCACTTT
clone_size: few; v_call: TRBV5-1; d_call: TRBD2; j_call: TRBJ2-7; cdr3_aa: CASSFQWTSGSSEQYF; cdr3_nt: TGCGCCAGCAGCTTCCAATGGACTAGCGGGAGCTCCGAGCAGTACTTC
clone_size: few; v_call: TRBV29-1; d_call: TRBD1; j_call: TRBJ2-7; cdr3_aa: CSVGRQGVGEQYF; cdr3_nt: TGCAGCGTTGGTCGCCAGGGGGTGGGGGAGCAGTACTTC
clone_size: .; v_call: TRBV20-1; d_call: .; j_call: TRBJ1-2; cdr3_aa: CSAREPGGGYGYAF; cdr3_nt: TGCAGTGCTAGAGAGCCCGGTGGGGGCTATGGCTACGCCTTC
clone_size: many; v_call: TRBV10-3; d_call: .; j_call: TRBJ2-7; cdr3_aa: CAISEGRDKFYEQYF; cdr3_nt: TGTGCCATCAGTGAAGGCCGGGACAAATTCTACGAGCAGTACTTC
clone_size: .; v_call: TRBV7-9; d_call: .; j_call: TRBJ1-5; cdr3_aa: CASSLGGWEPQHF; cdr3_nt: TGTGCCAGCAGCTTGGGTGGATGGGAGCCCCAGCATTTT
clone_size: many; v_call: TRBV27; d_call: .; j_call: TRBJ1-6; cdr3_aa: CASSSHRAYNSPLHF; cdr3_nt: TGTGCCAGCAGTTCCCACCGGGCCTATAATTCACCCCTCCACTTT
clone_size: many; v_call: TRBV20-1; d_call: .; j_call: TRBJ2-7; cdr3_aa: CSARDQSYEQYF; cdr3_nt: TGCAGTGCCAGGGATCAGTCCTACGAGCAGTACTTC
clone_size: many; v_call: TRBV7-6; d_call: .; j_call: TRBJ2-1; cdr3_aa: CASSFFLRGRASDYRGNNEQFF; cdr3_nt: TGTGCCAGCAGCTTTTTTTTACGTGGCCGGGCTAGCGATTATCGAGGGAACAATGAGCAGTTCTTC
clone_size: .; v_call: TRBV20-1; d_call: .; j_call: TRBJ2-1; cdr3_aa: CSARDPTGNYNEQFF; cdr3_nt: TGCAGTGCTAGAGACCCAACGGGAAATTACAATGAGCAGTTCTTC
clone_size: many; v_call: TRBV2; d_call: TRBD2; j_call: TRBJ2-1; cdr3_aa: CASSDPAGVAYNEQFF; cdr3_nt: TGTGCCAGCAGTGATCCAGCGGGAGTCGCCTACAATGAGCAGTTCTTC
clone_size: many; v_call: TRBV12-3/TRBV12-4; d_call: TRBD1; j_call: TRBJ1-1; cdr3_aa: CASSSTGWGDTEAFF; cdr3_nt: TGTGCCAGCAGTTCGACAGGGTGGGGGGACACTGAAGCTTTCTTT
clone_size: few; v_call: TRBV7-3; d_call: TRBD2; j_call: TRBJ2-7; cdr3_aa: CASSLGGVARSWEQYF; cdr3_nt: TGTGCCAGCAGCCTGGGGGGGGTAGCGCGCTCGTGGGAGCAGTACTTC
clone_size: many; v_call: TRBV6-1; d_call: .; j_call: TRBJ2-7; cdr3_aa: CASSYTMEYEQYF; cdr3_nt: TGTGCCAGCAGCTATACGATGGAGTACGAGCAGTACTTC
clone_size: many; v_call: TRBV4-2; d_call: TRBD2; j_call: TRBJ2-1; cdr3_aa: CASSQDRGLADYNEQFF; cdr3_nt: TGTGCCAGCAGCCAAGATAGGGGACTAGCGGACTACAATGAGCAGTTCTTC
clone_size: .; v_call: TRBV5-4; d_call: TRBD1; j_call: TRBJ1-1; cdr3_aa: CASSWTGLDTEAFF; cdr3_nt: TGTGCCAGCAGCTGGACAGGGTTGGACACTGAAGCTTTCTTT